This T cell receptor (beta chain) originates from a study of T-cell reconstitution after alpha-beta-depleted transplantation in children. The study, taken as a whole, reports: Expanded graft clones numbering several hundred reportedly gave rise to alpha-beta T cells about two months after transplant. From surviving recipient T cells and thymic progenitors came the high day-60 TCRbeta diversity observed in some patients. One year post-transplant, T-cell counts and diversity were largely derived from T cells produced anew.

Researchers prepared the TCRbeta library using unique molecular identifiers, the study reports. TCRdb re-derived calls from the PCR reads in MiXCR, one entry per CDR3 protein. This table holds about 300,000 distinct CDR3 sequences, 7.5% to 9% found once. CDR3 length equals 24 residues. This clonotype has at least ten counts. Its target is unknown. The sequence was collected from a female patient between 2 and 15 years old who had a stem cell transplant for Fanconi anemia, so the T cells may come from the graft donor. The sequenced sample was peripheral blood, obtained 360 days after TCRalphabeta/CD19-depleted stem cell transplant. The chain is built from TRBV5-2 and TRBJ2-1; the table assigns TRBD2, which was not confirmed against the DNA. TRBV5-2 has pseudogene status. Here the CDR3 DNA reads TGTGCCAGCAACTTTGGAGGAATCGGTCGATCCAATTTAGCGGACCAAAGGTCCTACAATGAGCAGTTCTTC. This sequence encodes CASNFGGIGRSNLADQRSYNEQFF.